The next 6 T cell receptor beta chains were all read from a single sample in a study of T cells after yellow fever vaccination. TCRdb itself ran the 5' RACE reads through MiXCR, one entry per CDR3 protein. This sample has about 300,000 distinct CDR3 sequences, with approximately 8% found just once. The starting material was CD4+ T cells sorted from PBMCs, obtained 5 days after the yellow fever booster vaccination. These receptors were obtained from a man younger than 30 who received the YFV17D yellow fever vaccine.

The V call is TRBV10-2, the J call TRBJ2-7, with D unclear. Trimming stripped 7 bases from V and 0 bases from J, with 7 bases between. The CDR3 runs to 12 residues. CDR1 and CDR2 (germline): WSHSY, SAAADI. CDR3 nucleotide sequence: TGCGCCAGCACGCACAACTCCTACGAGCAGTACTTC. Protein product: CASTHNSYEQYF.

The chain joins TRBV7-9 to TRBJ2-2; D may correspond to TRBD1 or TRBD2 (5 bases each). The CDR3 runs to 17 residues. Per germline, CDR1 SEHNR and CDR2 FQNEAQ (reference sequence). V lost 5 bases and J 0 bases, leaving 16 bases between the germline ends. CDR3: CASSHPGRKTNTGELFF. CDR3 sequence (DNA): TGTGCCAGCAGCCACCCGGGACGGAAGACGAACACCGGGGAGCTGTTTTTT.

In its sample, this clonotype was seen many times. J is TRBJ2-1 and V is TRBV3-1; weak D call: TRBD2 (5 bases). The CDR3 spans 16 residues. V dropped 0 bases and J dropped 4 bases, with 13 bases sitting between them. Germline CDR1 reads LGHDT; CDR2 reads YNNKEL (reference sequence). The CDR3 region is CASSQDLRASYNEQFF. For the CDR3, the DNA is TGTGCCAGCAGCCAAGATTTGCGGGCCTCTTACAATGAGCAGTTCTTC.

The rearrangement joins TRBV7-3 to TRBJ2-7; unclear D gene. In germline, CDR1 is SGHTA, CDR2 FQGTGA. The CDR3 loop spans 14 amino acids. V lost 6 bases and J 0 bases, leaving 12 bases between the germline ends. This CDR3 reads CASRSDGHSYEQYF. DNA for the CDR3: TGTGCCAGCAGATCAGACGGCCACTCCTACGAGCAGTACTTC.

The chain recombines TRBV25-1 with TRBJ2-2; 10 nucleotides agree with TRBD2. The CDR3 runs 16 residues. After removal of 6 bases from V and 1 base from J, the junction contained 5 bases not matched to a gene. CDR1 is MGHDK and CDR2 is SYGVNS in the germline V gene. The chain's CDR3 is CASRPGLAWNTGELFF. The CDR3 coding sequence is TGTGCCAGCAGGCCGGGACTAGCGTGGAACACCGGGGAGCTGTTTTTT.

Ten or more counts support this clonotype. The chain has TRBV4-3 and TRBJ2-7, with D possibly being TRBD1 or TRBD2 (5 bases each). CDR3 length equals 14 residues. Between the trimmed V and J ends, which lost 0 bases and 3 bases, there was a span of 9 bases. Germline V gene data show CDR1 as LGHNA and CDR2 as YSLEER. The CDR3: CASSQEGDGYEQYF. The CDR3 nucleotides are TGCGCCAGCAGCCAAGAGGGGGACGGCTACGAGCAGTACTTC.